These 4 T cell receptor beta chains came from one sample sequenced in a study of blood T cell repertoires in COVID-19 (TCRdb year 2020). The library relied on the immunoSEQ multiplex PCR assay. The source is immuneACCESS, and TCRdb retained only in-frame sequences with V and J called. Part of the clones is not carried over; for the studies checked, unresolved V genes explain less than half of this, and the remainder is unexplained. This sample gives around 450,000 clones in total; 90% of them show up just once. Of the sample, 0.55% to 0.75% falls within the top ten clones. The sequenced sample consisted of PBMCs or T cells enriched from blood (not recorded which). Receptors were obtained from a man between 18 and 29 years old who had recovered from COVID-19.

This sequence joins TRBV5-8 and TRBJ2-1; D is ambiguous. Germline CDR1 SGHTS, CDR2 YDEGEE. V was pared by 5 bases and J by 4 bases, with 4 bases between. CDR3 length: 11 amino acids. CDR3 residues: CASREYNEQFF. The CDR3, as DNA: TGTGCCAGCAGGGAGTACAATGAGCAGTTCTTC.

The genes are TRBV10-3 and TRBJ1-1, with D perhaps TRBD1 (6 bases). The V and J ends lost 2 bases and 9 bases respectively, with 10 bases between them. CDR3 length equals 12 residues. Per the germline V gene, CDR1 is ENHRY and CDR2 is SYGVKD. The CDR3 sequence is CAISEDRPKAFF. The CDR3 DNA reads as TGTGCCATCAGTGAGGACAGGCCCAAAGCTTTCTTT.

The V call is TRBV5-1, the J call TRBJ1-4; no reliable D call. Germline V gives CDR1 SGHRS, CDR2 YFSETQ. This CDR3 contains 15 residues. The V end was cut by 5 bases, the J end by 8 bases, with 19 bases between. This chain's CDR3 is CASRGAPDSFEKLFF. CDR3 bases: TGCGCCAGCAGGGGAGCGCCTGATTCATTCGAAAAACTGTTTTTT.

The gene calls are TRBV29-1 and TRBJ1-6; D is possibly TRBD1 (6 bases). Trimming pared 6 bases from V and 7 bases from J, leaving 13 bases between. CDR1 and CDR2 (germline): SQVTM, ANQGSEA. The CDR3 is 13 amino acids. CDR3 region: CSVGDIPNSPLHF. Written as DNA, the CDR3 is TGCAGCGTGGGGGACATACCAAATTCACCCCTCCACTTT. Variable domain in full (rest from reference TRBV29-1 and TRBJ1-6): SAVISQKPSRDICQRGTSLTIQCQVDSQVTMMFWYRQQPGQSLTLIATANQGSEATYESGFVIDKFPISRPNLTFSTLTVSNMSPEDSSIYLCSVGDIPNSPLHFGNGTRLTVT.